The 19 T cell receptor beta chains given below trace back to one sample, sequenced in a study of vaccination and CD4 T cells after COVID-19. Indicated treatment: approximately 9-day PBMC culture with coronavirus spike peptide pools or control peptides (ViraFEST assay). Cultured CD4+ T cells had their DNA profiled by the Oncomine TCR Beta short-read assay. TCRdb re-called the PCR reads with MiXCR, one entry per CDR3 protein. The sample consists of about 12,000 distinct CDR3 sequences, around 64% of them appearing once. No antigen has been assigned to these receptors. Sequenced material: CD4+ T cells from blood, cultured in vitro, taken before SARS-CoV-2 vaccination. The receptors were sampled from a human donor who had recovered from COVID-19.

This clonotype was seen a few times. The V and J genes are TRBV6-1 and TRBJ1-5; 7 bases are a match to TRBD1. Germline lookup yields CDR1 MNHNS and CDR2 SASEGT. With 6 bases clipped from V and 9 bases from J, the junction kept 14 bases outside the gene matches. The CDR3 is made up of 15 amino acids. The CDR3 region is CASSLMDRLGMPQHF. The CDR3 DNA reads TGTGCCAGCAGCCTAATGGACAGGTTGGGCATGCCCCAGCATTTT.

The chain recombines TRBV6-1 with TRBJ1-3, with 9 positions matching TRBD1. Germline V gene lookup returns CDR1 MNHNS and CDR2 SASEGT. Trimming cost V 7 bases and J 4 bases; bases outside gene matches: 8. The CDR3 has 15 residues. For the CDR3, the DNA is TGTGCCAGCACCGAGGACAGGGGTTTCGGAAACACCATATATTTT. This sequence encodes CASTEDRGFGNTIYF.

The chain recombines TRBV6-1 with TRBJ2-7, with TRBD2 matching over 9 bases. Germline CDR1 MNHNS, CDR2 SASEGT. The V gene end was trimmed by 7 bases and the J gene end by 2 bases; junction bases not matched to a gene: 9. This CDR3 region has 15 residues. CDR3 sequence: CASTEWLAGPYEQYF. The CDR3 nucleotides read TGTGCCAGCACCGAATGGCTAGCGGGGCCCTACGAGCAGTACTTC.

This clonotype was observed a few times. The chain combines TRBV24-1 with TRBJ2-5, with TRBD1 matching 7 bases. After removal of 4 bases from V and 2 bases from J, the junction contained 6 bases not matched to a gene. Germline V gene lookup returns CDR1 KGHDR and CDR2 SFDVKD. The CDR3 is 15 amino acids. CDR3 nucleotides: TGTGCCACCAGTGACCCTAACAGGGGACAAGAGACCCAGTACTTC. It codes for CATSDPNRGQETQYF.

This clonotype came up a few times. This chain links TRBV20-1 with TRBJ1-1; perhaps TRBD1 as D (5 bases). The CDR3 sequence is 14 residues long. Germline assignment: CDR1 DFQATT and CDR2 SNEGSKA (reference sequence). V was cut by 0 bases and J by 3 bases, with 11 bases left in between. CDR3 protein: CSARDRGGYTEAFF. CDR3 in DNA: TGCAGTGCTAGAGATCGGGGGGGATACACTGAAGCTTTCTTT.

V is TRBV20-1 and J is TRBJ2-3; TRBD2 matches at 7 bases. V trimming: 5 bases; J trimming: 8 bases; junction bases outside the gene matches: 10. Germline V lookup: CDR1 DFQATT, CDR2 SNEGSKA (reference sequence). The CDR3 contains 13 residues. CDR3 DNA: TGCAGTGCTGGCGGGGGACCCGGGGGTACGCAGTATTTT. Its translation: CSAGGGPGGTQYF.

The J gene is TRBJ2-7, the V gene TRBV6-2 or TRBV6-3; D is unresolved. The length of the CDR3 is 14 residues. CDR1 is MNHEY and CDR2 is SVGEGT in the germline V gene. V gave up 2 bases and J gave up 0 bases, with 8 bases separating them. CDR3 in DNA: TGTGCCAGCAGTTACCGTGCCACCTCCTACGAGCAGTACTTC. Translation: CASSYRATSYEQYF.

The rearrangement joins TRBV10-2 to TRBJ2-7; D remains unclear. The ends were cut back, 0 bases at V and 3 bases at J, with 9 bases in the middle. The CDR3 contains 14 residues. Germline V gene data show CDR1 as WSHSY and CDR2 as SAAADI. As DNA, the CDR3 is TGCGCCAGCAGTGAGTCGGGTAGTAGCTACGAGCAGTACTTC. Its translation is CASSESGSSYEQYF.

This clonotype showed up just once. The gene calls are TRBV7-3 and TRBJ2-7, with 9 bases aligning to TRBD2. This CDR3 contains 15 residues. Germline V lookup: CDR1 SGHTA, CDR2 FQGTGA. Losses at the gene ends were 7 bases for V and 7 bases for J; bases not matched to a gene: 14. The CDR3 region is CASTPWIAGVGEQYF. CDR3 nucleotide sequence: TGTGCCAGCACCCCTTGGATAGCGGGAGTCGGAGAGCAGTACTTC. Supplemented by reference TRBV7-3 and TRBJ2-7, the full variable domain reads GAGVSQTPSNKVTEKGKYVELRCDPISGHTALYWYRQSLGQGPEFLIYFQGTGAADDSGLPNDRFFAVRPEGSVSTLKIQRTERGDSAVYLCASTPWIAGVGEQYFGPGTRLTVT.

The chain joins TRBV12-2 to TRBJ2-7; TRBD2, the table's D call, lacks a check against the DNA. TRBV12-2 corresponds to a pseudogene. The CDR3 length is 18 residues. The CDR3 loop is CASRLMSGRVDRENEQYF. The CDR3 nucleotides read TGTGCAAGTCGCTTAATGAGCGGGAGGGTGGATAGGGAAAACGAGCAGTACTTC.

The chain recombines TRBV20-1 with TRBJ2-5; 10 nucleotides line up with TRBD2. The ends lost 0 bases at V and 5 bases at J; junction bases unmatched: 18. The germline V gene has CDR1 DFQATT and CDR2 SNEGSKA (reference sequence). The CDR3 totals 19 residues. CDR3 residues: CSARDLNPTLAGVLETQYF. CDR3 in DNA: TGCAGTGCTAGAGACCTCAACCCAACTCTAGCGGGAGTCTTGGAGACCCAGTACTTC.

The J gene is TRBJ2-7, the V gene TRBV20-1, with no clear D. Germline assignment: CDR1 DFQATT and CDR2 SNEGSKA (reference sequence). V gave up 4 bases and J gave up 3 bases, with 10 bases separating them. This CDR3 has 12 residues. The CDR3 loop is CSAIVVDYEQYF. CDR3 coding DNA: TGCAGTGCTATAGTGGTGGACTACGAGCAGTACTTC.

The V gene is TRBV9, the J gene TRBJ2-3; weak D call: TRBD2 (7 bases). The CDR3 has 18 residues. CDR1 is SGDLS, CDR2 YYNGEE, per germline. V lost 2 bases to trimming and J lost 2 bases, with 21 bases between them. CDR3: CASSVSGGGRRSTDTQYF. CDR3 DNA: TGTGCCAGCAGCGTTTCCGGCGGGGGCAGACGATCCACAGATACGCAGTATTTT.

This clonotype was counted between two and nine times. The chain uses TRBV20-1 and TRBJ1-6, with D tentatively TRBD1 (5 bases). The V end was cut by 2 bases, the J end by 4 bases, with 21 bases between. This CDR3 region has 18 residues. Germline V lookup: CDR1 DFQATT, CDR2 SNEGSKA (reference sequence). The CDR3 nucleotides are TGCAGTGCTAGACGACCCCGAGCAGGGCCACCTTATAATTCACCCCTCCACTTT. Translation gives CSARRPRAGPPYNSPLHF.

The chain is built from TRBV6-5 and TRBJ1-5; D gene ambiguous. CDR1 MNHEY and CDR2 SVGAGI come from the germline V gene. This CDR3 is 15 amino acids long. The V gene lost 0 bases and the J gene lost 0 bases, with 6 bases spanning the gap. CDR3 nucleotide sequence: TGTGCCAGCAGTTACTCGGGAAGTAGCAATCAGCCCCAGCATTTT. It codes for CASSYSGSSNQPQHF.

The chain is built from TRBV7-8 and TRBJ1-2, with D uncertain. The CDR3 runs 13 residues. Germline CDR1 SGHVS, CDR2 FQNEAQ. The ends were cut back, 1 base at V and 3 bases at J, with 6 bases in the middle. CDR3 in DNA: TGTGCCAGCAGCTTAGGAGGATACTATGGCTACACCTTC. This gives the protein CASSLGGYYGYTF.

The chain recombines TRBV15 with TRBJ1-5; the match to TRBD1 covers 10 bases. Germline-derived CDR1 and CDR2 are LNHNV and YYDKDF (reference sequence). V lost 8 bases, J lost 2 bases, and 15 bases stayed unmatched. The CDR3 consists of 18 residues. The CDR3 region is CATGHGTGDYWGNQPQHF. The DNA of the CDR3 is TGTGCCACCGGGCACGGGACAGGGGACTATTGGGGCAATCAGCCCCAGCATTTT.

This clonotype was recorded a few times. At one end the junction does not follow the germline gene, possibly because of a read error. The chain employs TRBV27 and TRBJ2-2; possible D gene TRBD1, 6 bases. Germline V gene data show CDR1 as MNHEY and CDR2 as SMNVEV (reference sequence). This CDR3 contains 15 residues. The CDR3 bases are TGTGCCAGCCGTTTTGACAGGCTGAACACCGGGGAGCTGTTTTTT. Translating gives CASRFDRLNTGELFF.

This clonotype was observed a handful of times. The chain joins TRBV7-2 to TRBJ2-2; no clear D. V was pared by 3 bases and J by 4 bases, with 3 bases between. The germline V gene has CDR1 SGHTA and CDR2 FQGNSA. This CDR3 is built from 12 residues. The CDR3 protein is CASSLLTGELFF. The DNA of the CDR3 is TGTGCCAGCAGCTTGCTCACCGGGGAGCTGTTTTTT.